This T cell receptor beta chain appears in the sequencing data of a study of patients and donors after allogeneic stem cell transplantation. This clonotype was seen more than once but under ten times. TCRdb re-derived calls from the RT-PCR reads in MiXCR, one entry per CDR3 protein. The sample records 90,000 to 130,000 distinct CDR3 sequences, 35% to 45% being singletons. The germline gives CDR1 SQVTM, CDR2 ANQGSEA. This CDR3 has 12 residues. V lost 6 bases and J lost 0, with 6 bases in between. Sample: blood, either unsorted or a sorted T cell fraction (not recorded which). The TCR was taken from a human donor who was either an allogeneic HSCT recipient or a stem cell or donor lymphocyte infusion donor (not recorded which). It is not recorded whose cells these are; they may come from a transplant donor. The rearrangement uses TRBV29-1 and TRBJ1-3, with D unclear. The CDR3 DNA sequence: TGCAGCGTCTTCGTCTCTGGAAACACCATATATTTT. Its protein is CSVFVSGNTIYF.